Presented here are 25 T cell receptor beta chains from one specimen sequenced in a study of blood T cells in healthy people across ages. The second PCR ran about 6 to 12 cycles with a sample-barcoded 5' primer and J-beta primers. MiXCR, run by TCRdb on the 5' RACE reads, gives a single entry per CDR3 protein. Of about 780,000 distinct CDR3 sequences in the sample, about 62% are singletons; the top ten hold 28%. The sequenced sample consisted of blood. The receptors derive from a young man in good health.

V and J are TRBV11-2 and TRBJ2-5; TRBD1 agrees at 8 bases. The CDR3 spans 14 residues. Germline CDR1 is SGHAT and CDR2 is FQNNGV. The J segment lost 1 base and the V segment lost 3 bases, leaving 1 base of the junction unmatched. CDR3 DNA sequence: TGTGCCAGCAGCTTGCAGGGGGCCCAAGAGACCCAGTACTTC. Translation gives CASSLQGAQETQYF.

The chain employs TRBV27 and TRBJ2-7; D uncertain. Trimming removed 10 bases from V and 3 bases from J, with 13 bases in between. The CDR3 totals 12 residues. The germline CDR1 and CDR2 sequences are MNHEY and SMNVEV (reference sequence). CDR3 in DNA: TGTGCCAATAGGTGTCACAACTACGAGCAGTACTTC. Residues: CANRCHNYEQYF.

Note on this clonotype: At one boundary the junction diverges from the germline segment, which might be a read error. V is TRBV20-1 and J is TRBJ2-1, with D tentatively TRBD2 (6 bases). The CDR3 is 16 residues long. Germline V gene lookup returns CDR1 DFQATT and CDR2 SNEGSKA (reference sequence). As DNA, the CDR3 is TGCGGTGCTAGAGATGTGCGGCGGGGATTATACAATGAGCAGTTCTTC. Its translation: CGARDVRRGLYNEQFF.

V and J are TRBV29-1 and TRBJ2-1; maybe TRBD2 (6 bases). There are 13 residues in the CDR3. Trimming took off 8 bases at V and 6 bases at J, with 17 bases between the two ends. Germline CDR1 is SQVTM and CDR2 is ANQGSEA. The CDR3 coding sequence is TGCAGCCTGATGCGCGGGGCGGGCAATGAGCAGTTCTTC. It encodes CSLMRGAGNEQFF.

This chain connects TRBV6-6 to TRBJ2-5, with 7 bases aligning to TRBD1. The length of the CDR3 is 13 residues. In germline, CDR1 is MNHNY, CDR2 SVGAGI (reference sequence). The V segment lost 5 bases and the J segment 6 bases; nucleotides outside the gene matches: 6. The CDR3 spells CASSLRDSQTQYF. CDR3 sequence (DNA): TGTGCCAGCAGTCTTCGGGACAGTCAGACCCAGTACTTC.

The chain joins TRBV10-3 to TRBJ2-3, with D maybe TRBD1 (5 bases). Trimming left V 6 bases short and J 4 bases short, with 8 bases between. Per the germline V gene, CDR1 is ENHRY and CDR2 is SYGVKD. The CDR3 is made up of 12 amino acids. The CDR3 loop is CAIRGQADTQYF. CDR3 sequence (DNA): TGTGCCATCAGGGGGCAGGCAGATACGCAGTATTTT.

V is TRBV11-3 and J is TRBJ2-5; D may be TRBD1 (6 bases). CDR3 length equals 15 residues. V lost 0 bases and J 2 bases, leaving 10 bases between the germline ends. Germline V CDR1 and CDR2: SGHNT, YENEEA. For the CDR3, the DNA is TGTGCCAGCAGCTTAGAACCAGGGGTTCAAGAGACCCAGTACTTC. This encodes CASSLEPGVQETQYF.

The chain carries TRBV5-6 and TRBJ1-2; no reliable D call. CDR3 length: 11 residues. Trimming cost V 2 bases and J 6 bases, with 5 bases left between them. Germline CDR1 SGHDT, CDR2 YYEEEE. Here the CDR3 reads CASSFGHGYTF. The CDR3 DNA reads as TGTGCCAGCAGCTTTGGGCATGGCTACACCTTC.

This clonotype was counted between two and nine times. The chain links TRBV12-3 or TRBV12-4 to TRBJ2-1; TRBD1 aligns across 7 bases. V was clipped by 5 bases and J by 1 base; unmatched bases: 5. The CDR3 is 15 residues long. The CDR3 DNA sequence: TGTGCCAGCAGTCCGGGACAGCCGTCCTACAATGAGCAGTTCTTC. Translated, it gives CASSPGQPSYNEQFF.

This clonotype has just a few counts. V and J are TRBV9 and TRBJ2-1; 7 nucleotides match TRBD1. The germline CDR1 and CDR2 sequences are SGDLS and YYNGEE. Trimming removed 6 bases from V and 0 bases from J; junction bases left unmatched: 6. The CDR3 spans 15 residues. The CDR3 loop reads CASTPRDSSYNEQFF. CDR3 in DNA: TGTGCCAGCACCCCTCGGGACAGCTCCTACAATGAGCAGTTCTTC.

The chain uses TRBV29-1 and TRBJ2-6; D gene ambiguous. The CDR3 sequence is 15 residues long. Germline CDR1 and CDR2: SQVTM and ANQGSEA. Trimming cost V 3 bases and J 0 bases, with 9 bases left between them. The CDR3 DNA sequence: TGCAGCGTTGAGGATAGAAGCTCTGGGGCCAACGTCCTGACTTTC. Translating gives CSVEDRSSGANVLTF.

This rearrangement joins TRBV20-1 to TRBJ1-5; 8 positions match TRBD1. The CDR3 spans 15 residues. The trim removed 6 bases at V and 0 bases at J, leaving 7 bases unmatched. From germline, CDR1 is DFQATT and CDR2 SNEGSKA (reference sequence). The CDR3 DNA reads TGCAGTGCAAGGGACAGGAGACCTAGCAATCAGCCCCAGCATTTT. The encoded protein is CSARDRRPSNQPQHF.

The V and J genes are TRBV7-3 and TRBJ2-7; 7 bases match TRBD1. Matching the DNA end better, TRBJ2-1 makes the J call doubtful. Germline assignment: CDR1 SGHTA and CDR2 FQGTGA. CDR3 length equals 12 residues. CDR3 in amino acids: CASSNRGDEQFF. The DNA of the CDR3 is TGTGCCAGCAGCAACAGGGGCGATGAGCAGTTCTTC.

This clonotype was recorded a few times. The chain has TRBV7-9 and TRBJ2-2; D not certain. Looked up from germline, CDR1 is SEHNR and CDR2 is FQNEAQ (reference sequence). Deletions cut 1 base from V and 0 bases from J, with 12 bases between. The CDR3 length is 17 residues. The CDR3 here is CASSLGAARANTGELFF. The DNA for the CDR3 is TGTGCCAGCAGCTTAGGGGCGGCAAGAGCGAACACCGGGGAGCTGTTTTTT.

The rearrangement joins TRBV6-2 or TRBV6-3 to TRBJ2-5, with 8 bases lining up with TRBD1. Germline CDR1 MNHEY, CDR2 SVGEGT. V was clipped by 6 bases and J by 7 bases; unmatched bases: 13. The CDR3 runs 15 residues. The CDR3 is CASRTGTGGLGTQYF. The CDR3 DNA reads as TGTGCCAGCAGGACCGGGACAGGCGGGCTGGGGACCCAGTACTTC.

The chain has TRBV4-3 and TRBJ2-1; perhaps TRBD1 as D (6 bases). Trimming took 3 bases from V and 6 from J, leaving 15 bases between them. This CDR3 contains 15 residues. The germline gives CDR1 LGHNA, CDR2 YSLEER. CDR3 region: CASSHEGAGVNEQFF. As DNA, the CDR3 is TGCGCCAGCAGCCACGAAGGGGCAGGGGTCAATGAGCAGTTCTTC.

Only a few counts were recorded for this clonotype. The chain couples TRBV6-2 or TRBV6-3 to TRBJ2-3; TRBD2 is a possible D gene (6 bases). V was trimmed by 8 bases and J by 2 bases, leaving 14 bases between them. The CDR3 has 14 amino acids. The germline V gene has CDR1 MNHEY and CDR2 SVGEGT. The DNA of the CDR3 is TGTGCCAGCCGGGGACTTCTCCTCACAGATACGCAGTATTTT. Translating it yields CASRGLLLTDTQYF.

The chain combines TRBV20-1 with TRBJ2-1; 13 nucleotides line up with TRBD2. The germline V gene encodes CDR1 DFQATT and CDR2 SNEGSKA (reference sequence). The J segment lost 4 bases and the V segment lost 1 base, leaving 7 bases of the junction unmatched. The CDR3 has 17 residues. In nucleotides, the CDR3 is TGCAGTGCTAGAGTGAGGACTAGCGGGAGTAGATACAATGAGCAGTTCTTC. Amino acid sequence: CSARVRTSGSRYNEQFF.

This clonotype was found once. Here the CDR3 reads CASSQVGLAGDTDTQYF. CDR3 sequence (DNA): TGTGCCAGCAGCCAAGTAGGGCTAGCGGGCGACACAGATACGCAGTATTTT. The chain has TRBV4-2 and TRBJ2-3; TRBD2 matches 8 bases. The CDR3 runs 17 residues. The germline gives CDR1 LGHNA, CDR2 YNFKEQ. V dropped 1 base and J dropped 2; count of bases not matched to a gene: 8.

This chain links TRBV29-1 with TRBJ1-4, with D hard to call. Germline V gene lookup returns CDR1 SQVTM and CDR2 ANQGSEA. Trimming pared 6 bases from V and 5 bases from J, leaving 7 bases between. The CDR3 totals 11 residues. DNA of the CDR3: TGCAGCGTGGAATGGAATGAAAAACTGTTTTTT. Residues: CSVEWNEKLFF.

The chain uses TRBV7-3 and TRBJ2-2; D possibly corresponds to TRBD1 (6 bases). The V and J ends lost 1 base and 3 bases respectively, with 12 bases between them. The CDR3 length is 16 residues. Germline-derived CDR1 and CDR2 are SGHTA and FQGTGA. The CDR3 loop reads CASSLRGQGYTGELFF. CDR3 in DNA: TGTGCCAGCAGCTTAAGGGGCCAGGGGTACACCGGGGAGCTGTTTTTT. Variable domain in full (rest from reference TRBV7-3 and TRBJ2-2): GAGVSQTPSNKVTEKGKYVELRCDPISGHTALYWYRQSLGQGPEFLIYFQGTGAADDSGLPNDRFFAVRPEGSVSTLKIQRTERGDSAVYLCASSLRGQGYTGELFFGEGSRLTVL.

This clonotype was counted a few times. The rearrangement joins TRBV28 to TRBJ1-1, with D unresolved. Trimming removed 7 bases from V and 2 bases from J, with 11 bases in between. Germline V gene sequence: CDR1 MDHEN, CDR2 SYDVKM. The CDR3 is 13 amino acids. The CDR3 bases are TGTGCCAGCAAGGGTGCAGTCAACACTGAAGCTTTCTTT. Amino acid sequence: CASKGAVNTEAFF. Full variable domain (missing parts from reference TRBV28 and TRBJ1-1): DVKVTQSSRYLVKRTGEKVFLECVQDMDHENMFWYRQDPGLGLRLIYFSYDVKMKEKGDIPEGYSVSREKKERFSLILESASTNQTSMYLCASKGAVNTEAFFGQGTRLTVV.

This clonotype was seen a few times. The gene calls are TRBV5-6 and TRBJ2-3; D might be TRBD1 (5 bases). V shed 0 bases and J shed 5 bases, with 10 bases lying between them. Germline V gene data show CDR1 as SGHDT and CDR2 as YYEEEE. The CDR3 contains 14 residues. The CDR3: CASSLGPGQDTQYF. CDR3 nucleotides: TGTGCCAGCAGCTTGGGCCCAGGGCAAGATACGCAGTATTTT.

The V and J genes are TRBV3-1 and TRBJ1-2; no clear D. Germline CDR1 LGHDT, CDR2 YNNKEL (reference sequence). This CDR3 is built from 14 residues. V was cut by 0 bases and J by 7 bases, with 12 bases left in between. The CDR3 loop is CASSQEARASGYTF. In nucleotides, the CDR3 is TGTGCCAGCAGCCAAGAGGCAAGGGCTTCTGGCTACACCTTC.

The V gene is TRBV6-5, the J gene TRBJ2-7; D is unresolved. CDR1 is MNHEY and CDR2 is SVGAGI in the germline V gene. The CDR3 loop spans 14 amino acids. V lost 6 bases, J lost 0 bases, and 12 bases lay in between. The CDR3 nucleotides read TGTGCCAGCAGGGCCCCCAGGAGCTCCTACGAGCAGTACTTC. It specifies CASRAPRSSYEQYF.